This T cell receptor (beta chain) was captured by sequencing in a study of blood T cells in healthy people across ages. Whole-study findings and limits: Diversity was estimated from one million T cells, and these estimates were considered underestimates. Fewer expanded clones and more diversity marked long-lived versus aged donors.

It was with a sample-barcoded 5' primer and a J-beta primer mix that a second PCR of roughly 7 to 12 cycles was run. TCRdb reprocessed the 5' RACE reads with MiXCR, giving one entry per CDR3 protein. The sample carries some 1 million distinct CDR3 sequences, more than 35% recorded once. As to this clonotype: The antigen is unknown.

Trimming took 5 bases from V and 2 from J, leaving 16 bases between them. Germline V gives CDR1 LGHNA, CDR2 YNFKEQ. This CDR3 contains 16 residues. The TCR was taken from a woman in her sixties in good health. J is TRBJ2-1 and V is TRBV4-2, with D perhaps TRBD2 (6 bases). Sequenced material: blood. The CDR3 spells CASSFIADSAYNEQFF. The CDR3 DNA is TGTGCCAGCAGCTTCATAGCGGATTCAGCCTACAATGAGCAGTTCTTC.